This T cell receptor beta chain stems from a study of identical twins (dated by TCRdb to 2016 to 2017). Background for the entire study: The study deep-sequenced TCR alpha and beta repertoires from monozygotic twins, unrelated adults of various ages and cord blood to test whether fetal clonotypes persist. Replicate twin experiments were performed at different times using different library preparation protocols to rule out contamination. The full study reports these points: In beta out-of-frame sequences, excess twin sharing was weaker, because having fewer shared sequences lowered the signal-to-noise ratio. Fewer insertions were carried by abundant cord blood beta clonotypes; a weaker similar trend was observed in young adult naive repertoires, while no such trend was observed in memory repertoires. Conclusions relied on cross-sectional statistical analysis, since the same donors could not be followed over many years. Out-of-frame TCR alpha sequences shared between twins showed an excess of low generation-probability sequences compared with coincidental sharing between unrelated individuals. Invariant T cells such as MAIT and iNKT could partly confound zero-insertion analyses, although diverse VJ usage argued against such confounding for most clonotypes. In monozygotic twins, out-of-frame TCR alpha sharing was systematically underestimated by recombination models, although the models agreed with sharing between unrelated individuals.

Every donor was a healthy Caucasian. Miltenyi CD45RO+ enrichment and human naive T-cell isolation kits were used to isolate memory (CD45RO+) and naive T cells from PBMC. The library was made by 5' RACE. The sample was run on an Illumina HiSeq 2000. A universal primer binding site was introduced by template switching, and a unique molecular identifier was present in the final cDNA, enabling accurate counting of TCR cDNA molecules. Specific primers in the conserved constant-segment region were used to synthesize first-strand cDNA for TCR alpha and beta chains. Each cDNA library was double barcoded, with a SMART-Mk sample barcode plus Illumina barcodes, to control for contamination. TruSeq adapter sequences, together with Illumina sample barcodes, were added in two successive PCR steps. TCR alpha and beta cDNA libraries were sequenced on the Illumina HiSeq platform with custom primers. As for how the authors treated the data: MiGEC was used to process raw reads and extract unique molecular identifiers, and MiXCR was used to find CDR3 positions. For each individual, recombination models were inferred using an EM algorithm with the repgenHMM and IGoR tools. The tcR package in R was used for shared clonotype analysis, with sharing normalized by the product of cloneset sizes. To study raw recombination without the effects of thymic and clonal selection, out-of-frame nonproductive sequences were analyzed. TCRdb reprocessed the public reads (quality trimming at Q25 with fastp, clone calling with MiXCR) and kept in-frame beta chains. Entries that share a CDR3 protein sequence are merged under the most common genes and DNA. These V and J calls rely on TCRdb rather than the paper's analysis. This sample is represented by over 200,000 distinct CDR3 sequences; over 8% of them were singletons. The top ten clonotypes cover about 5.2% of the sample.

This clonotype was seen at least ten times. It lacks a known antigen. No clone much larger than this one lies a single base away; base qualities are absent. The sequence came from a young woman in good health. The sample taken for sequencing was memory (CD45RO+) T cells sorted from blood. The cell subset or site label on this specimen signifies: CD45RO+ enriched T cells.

Here the CDR3 is given as CASSPSVTYEQYF. Here is the DNA: TGTGCCAGCAGCCCTAGCGTGACCTACGAGCAGTACTTC. The V and J segments used are TRBV7-9 and TRBJ2-7; matching of 6 bases hints at TRBD2 as the D gene. Taken from the germline V gene (reference sequence), the CDR1 and CDR2 loops are SEHNR and FQNEAQ. Its CDR3 holds 13 amino acids, cysteine through phenylalanine. Only CDR3 DNA remains: 39 bases, in frame from the first base. V is pared back by 5 bases and J by 2 bases, with 10 bases lying between the germline termini.